The 28 T cell receptor beta chains reported below all come from one sample, sequenced in a study of T-cell memory formation after mild COVID-19. In TCRdb, the 5' RACE reads were re-called with MiXCR into one record per CDR3 protein. The sample holds about 390,000 distinct CDR3 sequences, 16% seen once. The material sequenced was PBMCs or a T cell subset sorted from them (not recorded which). The source is a man between 18 and 29 years old who had mild COVID-19 (a few samples of this study predate the infection). Cell type and time point are not known.

The chain is built from TRBV4-1 and TRBJ1-1, with D hard to call. Deletions cut 4 bases from V and 1 base from J, with 16 bases between. The V gene's germline CDR1 is MGHRA and CDR2 YSYEKL. The CDR3 consists of 16 residues. CDR3 nucleotide sequence: TGCGCCAGCAGCCGGTTGACGGGGAGATCGAACACTGAAGCTTTCTTT. It translates to CASSRLTGRSNTEAFF.

This clonotype was detected only a few times. The chain joins TRBV9 to TRBJ2-1; D is unclear. This CDR3 spans 13 amino acids. V lost 2 bases to trimming and J lost 7 bases, with 10 bases between them. The germline gives CDR1 SGDLS, CDR2 YYNGEE. DNA of the CDR3: TGTGCCAGCAGCGTGACCGTACATAATGAGCAGTTCTTC. It codes for CASSVTVHNEQFF.

The sample holds a few counts of this clonotype. The genes are TRBV4-3 and TRBJ2-5, with D perhaps being TRBD1 or TRBD2 (5 bases each). V was cut by 0 bases and J by 3 bases, with 11 bases left in between. CDR1 is LGHNA and CDR2 is YSLEER in the germline V gene. The CDR3 totals 15 residues. DNA of the CDR3: TGCGCCAGCAGCCAAGATAGGCTGGGGGAAGAGACCCAGTACTTC. Translated: CASSQDRLGEETQYF.

This clonotype was found a few times. The rearrangement uses TRBV5-5 and TRBJ2-3; D perhaps matches TRBD2 (6 bases). This CDR3 spans 14 amino acids. The ends were cut back, 2 bases at V and 6 bases at J, with 13 bases in the middle. In germline, CDR1 is SGHKS, CDR2 YYEKEE (reference sequence). CDR3 sequence reads: CASSFLGTPDTQYF. DNA of the CDR3: TGTGCCAGCAGCTTCCTCGGGACTCCGGATACGCAGTATTTT.

This clonotype has more than one count but fewer than ten. The chain joins TRBV4-2 to TRBJ2-3; no definite D call. Germline V gene data show CDR1 as LGHNA and CDR2 as YNFKEQ. Between the trimmed V and J ends, which lost 1 base and 3 bases, there was a span of 14 bases. CDR3 length: 16 residues. For the CDR3, the DNA is TGTGCCAGCAGCCAAGTTTTGTGGTCTCAGACAGATACGCAGTATTTT. This encodes CASSQVLWSQTDTQYF.

The chain employs TRBV4-1 and TRBJ2-1, with 7 bases aligning to TRBD2. Germline assignment: CDR1 MGHRA and CDR2 YSYEKL. V trimming: 1 base; J trimming: 7 bases; junction bases outside the gene matches: 19. The CDR3 runs to 19 residues. The CDR3 region is CASSQVDGGTNYGGNEQFF. The CDR3 nucleotides read TGCGCCAGCAGCCAAGTTGACGGGGGGACTAACTATGGAGGTAATGAGCAGTTCTTC.

This clonotype has a count of ten or more. CDR3 DNA sequence: TGTGCCAGCAGTCCCAGGGGTAGCTCCTATAATTCACCCCTCCACTTT. This encodes CASSPRGSSYNSPLHF. The rearrangement joins TRBV7-8 to TRBJ1-6; the D gene is possibly TRBD1 (6 bases). This CDR3 contains 16 residues. Trimming cost V 6 bases and J 0 bases, with 12 bases left between them. Germline assignment: CDR1 SGHVS and CDR2 FQNEAQ.

The gene calls are TRBV6-2 or TRBV6-3 and TRBJ2-2; TRBD1 matches at 10 bases. With 6 bases clipped from V and 6 bases from J, the junction kept 7 bases outside the gene matches. The CDR3 is 15 residues long. Germline CDR1 MNHEY, CDR2 SVGEGT. The CDR3 is CASRDRGRESGELFF. The DNA for the CDR3 is TGTGCCAGCAGAGACAGGGGGCGCGAATCCGGGGAGCTGTTTTTT.

The V and J genes are TRBV21-1 and TRBJ2-1; TRBD2 is taken as the D call from the table, unchecked against the DNA. TRBV21-1 is shown as a pseudogene. The CDR3 runs to 17 residues. The CDR3 region is CASSKEGEESSYNEQFF. The CDR3 region has the DNA TGTGCCAGCAGCAAAGAGGGGGAGGAATCCTCCTACAATGAGCAGTTCTTC.

The chain uses TRBV7-3 and TRBJ2-5; no clear D. V was pared by 9 bases and J by 3 bases, with 14 bases between. The CDR3 is 13 amino acids. In germline, CDR1 is SGHTA, CDR2 FQGTGA. CDR3 residues: CARARPPEETQYF. The CDR3 DNA is TGTGCCAGAGCGCGACCCCCCGAAGAGACCCAGTACTTC.

This chain connects TRBV5-6 to TRBJ1-1; 11 bases align to TRBD1. The V segment lost 3 bases and the J segment 3 bases; nucleotides outside the gene matches: 4. CDR1 SGHDT and CDR2 YYEEEE come from the germline V gene. The CDR3 runs to 15 residues. The CDR3 DNA is TGTGCCAGCAGCTCGCCGGGACAGGGGGACACTGAAGCTTTCTTT. It encodes CASSSPGQGDTEAFF.

This clonotype occurred a few times. The V gene is TRBV12-3 or TRBV12-4, the J gene TRBJ2-5, with unresolved D. CDR3 length: 14 residues. Trimming removed 4 bases at V and 4 bases at J, with 13 bases between. CDR3: CASSSRSNGETQYF. CDR3 nucleotide sequence: TGTGCCAGCAGTTCAAGGTCGAACGGAGAGACCCAGTACTTC.

This clonotype was counted only a few times. The chain links TRBV7-2 to TRBJ2-7; 11 bases map to TRBD2. Germline-derived CDR1 and CDR2 are SGHTA and FQGNSA. The length of the CDR3 is 15 residues. V lost 3 bases and J lost 3; bases outside the gene matches: 4. CDR3 region: CASSFLAGGNYEQYF. CDR3 sequence (DNA): TGTGCCAGCAGCTTTCTAGCGGGGGGCAACTACGAGCAGTACTTC.

The chain uses TRBV15 and TRBJ2-2; D possibly matches TRBD1 or TRBD2 (7 bases each). V lost 3 bases and J 3 bases, leaving 14 bases between the germline ends. The germline V gene encodes CDR1 LNHNV and CDR2 YYDKDF (reference sequence). The CDR3 contains 16 residues. For the CDR3, the DNA is TGTGCCACCAGCAGGCCCAGGGGGGGATACACCGGGGAGCTGTTTTTT. This translates into CATSRPRGGYTGELFF.

In its sample, this clonotype was seen many times. The genes are TRBV6-2 or TRBV6-3 and TRBJ2-1; possible D gene TRBD2, 6 bases. In germline, CDR1 is MNHEY, CDR2 SVGEGT. V was cut by 1 base and J by 3 bases, with 7 bases left in between. CDR3 length: 14 amino acids. The CDR3 nucleotides are TGTGCCAGCAGTTACTACGGGAGCTACAATGAGCAGTTCTTC. Its translation is CASSYYGSYNEQFF.

This clonotype was observed a handful of times. The chain has TRBV6-5 and TRBJ2-2; TRBD1 is a possible D gene (5 bases). CDR3 length equals 15 residues. CDR1 and CDR2 from the germline V gene are MNHEY and SVGAGI. The ends were cut back, 4 bases at V and 4 bases at J, with 13 bases in the middle. CDR3 sequence: CASSSPRDSTGELFF. CDR3 bases: TGTGCCAGCAGTTCACCCAGGGATAGCACCGGGGAGCTGTTTTTT.

Many counts were recorded for this clonotype. The chain has TRBV28 and TRBJ1-2, with D unclear. The germline CDR1 and CDR2 sequences are MDHEN and SYDVKM. The ends were cut back, 4 bases at V and 3 bases at J, with 3 bases in the middle. The CDR3 is 11 residues long. The CDR3 sequence is CASSSYYGYTF. Written as DNA, the CDR3 is TGTGCCAGCAGTTCCTACTATGGCTACACCTTC.

This clonotype has just a few counts. The rearrangement links TRBV20-1 to TRBJ2-2; no firm D call. V was cut by 3 bases and J by 5 bases, with 7 bases left in between. This CDR3 has 12 amino acids. Per the germline V gene, CDR1 is DFQATT and CDR2 is SNEGSKA (reference sequence). CDR3 loop: CSASRITGELFF. The CDR3 DNA sequence: TGCAGTGCTAGCAGAATAACCGGGGAGCTGTTTTTT.

Ten or more counts support this clonotype. The chain employs TRBV7-9 and TRBJ1-6; 10 nucleotides line up with TRBD1. The CDR3 runs 15 residues. Per germline, CDR1 SEHNR and CDR2 FQNEAQ (reference sequence). The J segment lost 7 bases and the V segment lost 4 bases, leaving 4 bases of the junction unmatched. This CDR3 reads CASSYLGQGNSPLHF. The CDR3 coding sequence is TGTGCCAGCAGCTACTTGGGACAGGGGAATTCACCCCTCCACTTT.

This clonotype was seen only a few times. V gene TRBV3-1 combines with J gene TRBJ2-7, with 11 bases lining up with TRBD2. CDR3 size: 15 residues. Unmatched junction bases numbered 4, after V lost 4 bases and J lost 2 bases. The germline gives CDR1 LGHDT, CDR2 YNNKEL (reference sequence). The CDR3 DNA is TGTGCCAGCAGCCCCATTAGCGGGGGGGCCTACGAGCAGTACTTC. Amino acid sequence: CASSPISGGAYEQYF.

The chain links TRBV7-2 to TRBJ1-4; D gene uncertain. Per germline, CDR1 SGHTA and CDR2 FQGNSA. Trimming pared 7 bases from V and 6 bases from J, leaving 15 bases between. The CDR3 has 14 amino acids. The CDR3 loop reads CASTWSGSDEKLFF. As DNA, the CDR3 is TGTGCCAGCACTTGGTCCGGGAGCGATGAAAAACTGTTTTTT.

This sequence joins TRBV7-9 and TRBJ2-1; no clear D. V gave up 2 bases and J gave up 13 bases, with 15 bases separating them. This CDR3 comprises 13 residues. Germline V gene sequence: CDR1 SEHNR, CDR2 FQNEAQ (reference sequence). CDR3 in amino acids: CASSLSTAAVQFF. CDR3 DNA sequence: TGTGCCAGCAGCTTATCCACGGCGGCCGTACAGTTCTTC.

This sequence joins TRBV20-1 and TRBJ1-1; D gene uncertain. Germline assignment: CDR1 DFQATT and CDR2 SNEGSKA (reference sequence). V lost 4 bases, J lost 1 base, and 7 bases lay in between. The CDR3 runs to 12 residues. The DNA of the CDR3 is TGCAGTGCTATTCGGACGAACACTGAAGCTTTCTTT. Its translation is CSAIRTNTEAFF.

The chain employs TRBV11-3 and TRBJ2-5; TRBD2 aligns across 7 bases. V was pared by 5 bases and J by 5 bases, with 11 bases of the junction left unmatched. This CDR3 is built from 15 residues. Germline V CDR1 and CDR2: SGHNT, YENEEA. CDR3 bases: TGTGCCAGCAGCGCTGGAGGGACCGGGGGGGAGACCCAGTACTTC. This translates into CASSAGGTGGETQYF. The complete variable domain, with remaining parts taken from reference TRBV11-3 and TRBJ2-5, reads EAGVVQSPRYKIIEKKQPVAFWCNPISGHNTLYWYLQNLGQGPELLIRYENEEAVDDSQLPKDRFSAERLKGVDSTLKIQPAELGDSAVYLCASSAGGTGGETQYFGPGTRLLVL.

This chain uses TRBV3-1 with TRBJ1-2, with D unresolved. The germline CDR1 and CDR2 sequences are LGHDT and YNNKEL (reference sequence). CDR3 size: 13 residues. Trimming shortened V by 5 bases and J by 5 bases, and 12 bases separated the two germline ends. The CDR3: CASSKDGPYGYTF. The CDR3 coding sequence is TGTGCCAGCAGCAAGGACGGGCCGTATGGCTACACCTTC.

This clonotype was observed a handful of times. The J gene is TRBJ1-2, the V gene TRBV29-1, with 7 bases fitting TRBD1. V lost 6 bases and J lost 2; bases outside the gene matches: 3. The CDR3 loop spans 12 amino acids. Per the germline V gene, CDR1 is SQVTM and CDR2 is ANQGSEA. CDR3: CSVPGQNYGYTF. For the CDR3, the DNA is TGCAGCGTACCGGGACAGAACTATGGCTACACCTTC.

The J gene is TRBJ2-2, the V gene TRBV7-9; tentatively, D is TRBD1 (6 bases). Germline V gene lookup returns CDR1 SEHNR and CDR2 FQNEAQ (reference sequence). The length of the CDR3 is 17 residues. The V and J ends lost 5 bases and 2 bases respectively, with 18 bases between them. CDR3: CASSRRDISINTGELFF. Here the CDR3 DNA reads TGTGCCAGCAGCCGAAGGGACATCTCGATCAACACCGGGGAGCTGTTTTTT. The variable domain in full, completed from reference TRBV7-9 and TRBJ2-2, reads DTGVSQNPRHKITKRGQNVTFRCDPISEHNRLYWYRQTLGQGPEFLTYFQNEAQLEKSRLLSDRFSAERPKGSFSTLEIQRTEQGDSAMYLCASSRRDISINTGELFFGEGSRLTVL.

In this sample, this clonotype turned up a few times. The rearrangement uses TRBV4-3 and TRBJ2-1; a weak D match, TRBD2 (6 bases). Germline-derived CDR1 and CDR2 are LGHNA and YSLEER. This CDR3 spans 17 amino acids. The V end was cut by 1 base, the J end by 4 bases, with 17 bases between. CDR3 sequence reads: CASSQGFSGGSYNEQFF. The CDR3 nucleotides are TGCGCCAGCAGCCAAGGGTTTAGCGGCGGGTCGTACAATGAGCAGTTCTTC.